The next 20 T cell receptor beta chains were all read from a single sample in a study of blood T cell repertoires in COVID-19. Measured with immunoSEQ multiplex PCR; TCRdb has only the in-frame clones, and not every one. Among over 250,000 clones listed, approximately 82% were seen once. Sample: PBMCs or T cells enriched from blood (not recorded which). The origin of the receptors is a man aged 40-49 years who had been exposed to COVID-19.

The genes are TRBV7-2 and TRBJ2-1; 7 nucleotides line up with TRBD2. V lost 0 bases to trimming and J lost 2 bases; unmatched junction nucleotides: 1. CDR3 size: 15 residues. Germline assignment: CDR1 SGHTA and CDR2 FQGNSA. The CDR3 reads CASSLAGGPYNEQFF. The DNA for the CDR3 is TGTGCCAGCAGCTTAGCGGGAGGGCCCTACAATGAGCAGTTCTTC.

V is TRBV12-5 and J is TRBJ1-5, with D perhaps matching TRBD1 (6 bases). The V gene lost 4 bases and the J gene lost 7 bases, with 23 bases spanning the gap. CDR1 and CDR2 (germline): LGHNT, FRNRAP. This CDR3 contains 17 residues. The CDR3 DNA sequence: TGTGCTAGTGGTTACAGGGTAAGTGGGCGAGAATGGCAGCCCCAGCATTTT. Translation: CASGYRVSGREWQPQHF. Full variable domain (rest looked up from reference TRBV12-5 and TRBJ1-5): DARVTQTPRHKVTEMGQEVTMRCQPILGHNTVFWYRQTMMQGLELLAYFRNRAPLDDSGMPKDRFSAEMPDATLATLKIQPSEPRDSAVYFCASGYRVSGREWQPQHFGDGTRLSIL.

This chain connects TRBV7-3 to TRBJ2-5, with TRBD2 as a possible D gene (5 bases). The CDR3 length is 13 residues. Trimming cost V 3 bases and J 5 bases, with 10 bases left between them. Looked up from germline, CDR1 is SGHTA and CDR2 is FQGTGA. CDR3 sequence: CASSFGPGETQYF. The CDR3 DNA reads as TGTGCCAGCAGCTTTGGGCCGGGGGAGACCCAGTACTTC.

The table lists this clone with a count of one. DNA for the CDR3: TGTGCCAGCAGCGCCACAGGGGTGGCGACCCAGTACTTC. Residues: CASSATGVATQYF. The chain combines TRBV7-3 with TRBJ2-5; 7 bases map to TRBD1. Trimming took 5 bases from V and 7 from J; bases not matched to a gene: 7. This CDR3 is 13 amino acids long. Germline V gene data show CDR1 as SGHTA and CDR2 as FQGTGA.

The J gene is TRBJ2-1, the V gene TRBV9; the match to TRBD2 covers 12 bases. J lost 12 bases, V lost 4 bases, and 23 bases had no gene match. Germline CDR1 reads SGDLS; CDR2 reads YYNGEE. This CDR3 is built from 19 residues. In nucleotides, the CDR3 is TGTGCCAGCAGCCCCTCCCTCCTAGCGGGAGGGCCAGGAGACTATGGGCAGTTCTTC. This sequence encodes CASSPSLLAGGPGDYGQFF.

V gene TRBV11-3 combines with J gene TRBJ1-3; possible D gene TRBD1, 6 bases. This CDR3 comprises 15 residues. The germline CDR1 and CDR2 sequences are SGHNT and YENEEA. V gave up 5 bases and J gave up 0 bases, with 11 bases separating them. This chain's CDR3 is CASSPAGASGNTIYF. In DNA, the CDR3 is TGTGCCAGCAGCCCGGCGGGGGCCTCTGGAAACACCATATATTTT.

This sequence joins TRBV3-1 (or the pseudogene TRBV3-2) and TRBJ2-2, with 9 bases matching TRBD2. The CDR3 is 17 residues long. CDR1 is LGHDT, CDR2 YNNKEL, per germline (reference sequence). V trimming: 4 bases; J trimming: 5 bases; junction bases outside the gene matches: 11. The CDR3 is CASSLGIAGAGTGELFF. In DNA, the CDR3 is TGTGCCAGCAGCCTGGGAATAGCGGGAGCAGGGACCGGGGAGCTGTTTTTT.

V gene TRBV3-1 (or the pseudogene TRBV3-2) combines with J gene TRBJ2-1; 12 bases are shared with TRBD2. Per the germline V gene, CDR1 is LGHDT and CDR2 is YNNKEL (reference sequence). The CDR3 is 16 amino acids. After removal of 10 bases from V and 2 bases from J, the junction contained 9 bases not matched to a gene. CDR3 coding DNA: TGTGCCACCTCTCGACTAGCGGGAGCGGCCTACAATGAGCAGTTCTTC. This codes for CATSRLAGAAYNEQFF.

This clone was counted once. This sequence joins TRBV24-1 and TRBJ1-2, with TRBD1 matching 9 bases. This CDR3 spans 16 amino acids. Germline trimming cut 3 bases from V and 6 bases from J; bases unmatched to any gene: 10. Germline assignment: CDR1 KGHDR and CDR2 SFDVKD. Written as DNA, the CDR3 is TGTGCCACCAGTGATGCAGGGACAGGGTTGGTTAATGGCTACACCTTC. Translating gives CATSDAGTGLVNGYTF.

The chain has TRBV7-6 and TRBJ2-1, with TRBD2 identical over 7 bases. The V and J ends lost 5 bases and 10 bases, in that order; junction bases with no gene match: 8. The CDR3 spans 13 residues. CDR1 and CDR2 from the germline V gene are SGHVS and FNYEAQ. CDR3 nucleotide sequence: TGTGCCAGCAGCCTAGACCTTAGCGGGGAGCAGTTCTTC. The encoded protein is CASSLDLSGEQFF.

This rearrangement joins TRBV9 to TRBJ2-1; 7 bases map to TRBD1. The germline CDR1 and CDR2 sequences are SGDLS and YYNGEE. This CDR3 region has 15 residues. V was clipped by 4 bases and J by 8 bases; unmatched bases: 12. The CDR3 bases are TGTGCCAGCAGCCTCGGACAGGAACTACGGGATGAGCAGTTCTTC. Protein product: CASSLGQELRDEQFF.

V is TRBV5-1 and J is TRBJ2-5, with 11 bases identical to TRBD2. Losses at the gene ends were 7 bases for V and 2 bases for J; bases not matched to a gene: 13. There are 17 residues in the CDR3. The germline V gene has CDR1 SGHRS and CDR2 YFSETQ. As DNA, the CDR3 is TGCGCCAGCGCATCCACTAGCGGGAGCCGAGGTCAAGAGACCCAGTACTTC. Translation: CASASTSGSRGQETQYF.

Notes on this clone: At one end, the junction sequence differs from germline, possibly due to a read error. V usage is TRBV18 and J usage is TRBJ2-6; TRBD1 might be the D (6 bases). Germline V gives CDR1 KGHSH, CDR2 LQKENI. There are 13 residues in the CDR3. CDR3: CASSPPGADVLTF. The CDR3 DNA reads TGTGCCAGCTCACCACCGGGGGCCGACGTCCTGACTTTC.

The V and J genes are TRBV12-3 or TRBV12-4 and TRBJ2-3, with 7 bases matching TRBD2. This CDR3 has 13 residues. The J segment lost 3 bases and the V segment lost 7 bases, leaving 4 bases of the junction unmatched. The CDR3 region is CASNERGTDTQYF. As DNA, the CDR3 is TGTGCCAGCAATGAGCGGGGAACAGATACGCAGTATTTT.

V and J are TRBV19 and TRBJ2-5, with D hard to call. CDR1 is LNHDA and CDR2 is SQIVND in the germline V gene (reference sequence). The CDR3 loop spans 12 amino acids. The V end lost 6 bases, the J end lost 5 bases, and 10 bases lay between the germline ends. CDR3 nucleotides: TGTGCCAGTAGCCTTCCCTCGGAGACCCAGTACTTC. Amino acids: CASSLPSETQYF.

V and J are TRBV30 and TRBJ1-4, with D possibly TRBD1 on 5 matching bases. Germline values: CDR1 GTSNPN, CDR2 SVGIG (reference sequence). The CDR3 runs to 12 residues. V was trimmed by 4 bases and J by 10 bases, leaving 13 bases between them. The CDR3 region has the DNA TGTGCCTGGACTAAACGGGGGGGAAAACTGTTTTTT. Amino acids: CAWTKRGGKLFF.

The rearrangement uses TRBV24-1 and TRBJ2-3; 10 bases are a match to TRBD1. This CDR3 contains 15 residues. Germline loops: CDR1 KGHDR, CDR2 SFDVKD. After removal of 4 bases from V and 4 bases from J, the junction contained 4 bases not matched to a gene. This chain's CDR3 is CATSDHGQGADTQYF. The CDR3 DNA sequence: TGTGCCACCAGTGACCACGGACAGGGGGCAGATACGCAGTATTTT.

This clone was found once. The chain recombines TRBV2 with TRBJ2-6; tentatively, D is TRBD2 (5 bases). Deletions cut 5 bases from V and 0 bases from J, with 11 bases between. Germline V gene lookup returns CDR1 SNHLY and CDR2 FYNNEI. The CDR3 spans 16 residues. CDR3 in DNA: TGTGCCAGCAGTCGAGGACTGAACTCTGGGGCCAACGTCCTGACTTTC. Translating gives CASSRGLNSGANVLTF.

This chain uses TRBV18 with TRBJ1-4; 7 positions agree with TRBD1. Germline CDR1 KGHSH, CDR2 LQKENI. This CDR3 spans 13 amino acids. V shed 4 bases, J shed 7 bases, and the junction held 3 bases outside the gene matches. The CDR3: CASSQGQVEKLFF. DNA of the CDR3: TGTGCCAGCTCACAAGGACAGGTTGAAAAACTGTTTTTT.

This sequence joins TRBV16 and TRBJ2-5; TRBD1 is a possible D gene (6 bases). Germline CDR1 KGHSY, CDR2 FQNENV. The CDR3 has 13 amino acids. The ends were cut back, 6 bases at V and 5 bases at J, with 13 bases in the middle. DNA for the CDR3: TGTGCCAGCAGTCTCAGGGGTCGGGAGACCCAGTACTTC. Translation: CASSLRGRETQYF.